What follows are 28 T cell receptor beta chains derived from one specimen sequenced in a study of cytotoxic CD8 clonotypes in ibrutinib-treated CLL. Assay used: immunoSEQ multiplex PCR; TCRdb lists only in-frame clones, some missing. The repertoire holds almost 250,000 clones, with 60% to 75% as singletons. The starting material was PBMCs, obtained after 24 months of ibrutinib treatment. The origin of the receptors is a human donor with chronic lymphocytic leukemia.

This chain joins TRBV7-6 and TRBJ1-5, with D unclear. V was trimmed by 7 bases and J by 7 bases, leaving 14 bases between them. CDR3 length: 13 residues. Germline V lookup: CDR1 SGHVS, CDR2 FNYEAQ. The CDR3 loop reads CASTHPGEQPQHF. The DNA for the CDR3 is TGTGCCAGCACTCACCCCGGGGAACAGCCCCAGCATTTT.

This clone was seen a handful of times. V and J are TRBV11-3 and TRBJ1-4, with no clear D. Per the germline V gene, CDR1 is SGHNT and CDR2 is YENEEA. CDR3 size: 13 residues. With 4 bases removed from V and 11 bases from J, the gap between germline ends came to 14 bases. The CDR3 region is CASSYSSGGKLFF. CDR3 in DNA: TGTGCCAGCAGCTACTCCTCCGGTGGTAAACTGTTTTTT.

Remarks on this clone: Other DNA sequences in the same sample also yield this CDR3. V and J are TRBV6-5 and TRBJ2-1; D remains unclear. V lost 2 bases and J 6 bases, leaving 2 bases between the germline ends. The CDR3 spans 11 residues. Germline CDR1 MNHEY, CDR2 SVGAGI. This CDR3 is CASSYGNEQFF. Written as DNA, the CDR3 is TGTGCCAGCAGTTACGGCAATGAGCAGTTCTTC.

CDR3 coding DNA: TGTGCCAGCAGTTTCCTAGCGGGCACAGATACGCAGTATTTT. It encodes CASSFLAGTDTQYF. This chain connects TRBV28 to TRBJ2-3, with 7 bases identical to TRBD2. Germline values: CDR1 MDHEN, CDR2 SYDVKM. The V gene end was trimmed by 3 bases and the J gene end by 1 base; junction bases not matched to a gene: 1. The CDR3 has 14 residues. The full variable domain, with the rest looked up from reference TRBV28 and TRBJ2-3, is DVKVTQSSRYLVKRTGEKVFLECVQDMDHENMFWYRQDPGLGLRLIYFSYDVKMKEKGDIPEGYSVSREKKERFSLILESASTNQTSMYLCASSFLAGTDTQYFGPGTRLTVL.

The chain links TRBV11-2 to TRBJ2-5; the match to TRBD1 covers 10 bases. CDR1 SGHAT and CDR2 FQNNGV come from the germline V gene. The CDR3 runs to 16 residues. The trim removed 5 bases at V and 2 bases at J, leaving 8 bases unmatched. CDR3 sequence: CASSVRDRGFQETQYF. Here the CDR3 DNA reads TGTGCCAGCAGCGTAAGGGACAGGGGATTTCAAGAGACCCAGTACTTC.

DNA for the CDR3: TGTGCCAGCAGTGAAAACAGGGGTGGGGGTCAGCCCCAGCATTTT. It specifies CASSENRGGGQPQHF. The chain uses TRBV25-1 and TRBJ1-5, with 7 bases aligning to TRBD1. The CDR3 sequence is 15 residues long. Germline V gene data show CDR1 as MGHDK and CDR2 as SYGVNS. J was trimmed by 6 bases and V by 2 bases; bases with no gene match: 7.

The chain combines TRBV6-5 with TRBJ1-2; D is undetermined. The CDR3 consists of 14 residues. The germline V gene has CDR1 MNHEY and CDR2 SVGAGI. V was clipped by 0 bases and J by 7 bases, with 12 bases between them. CDR3 bases: TGTGCCAGCAGTTACTCGATGCGGGAAGCTGGCTACACCTTC. It is translated as CASSYSMREAGYTF.

The rearrangement joins TRBV29-1 to TRBJ1-4; 9 nucleotides match TRBD1. The CDR3 is 14 residues long. Unmatched junction bases numbered 8, after V lost 4 bases and J lost 8 bases. Per germline, CDR1 SQVTM and CDR2 ANQGSEA. CDR3 sequence reads: CSVVLGQGGEKLFF. The CDR3 nucleotides read TGCAGCGTTGTATTGGGACAGGGAGGAGAAAAACTGTTTTTT.

V usage is TRBV4-3 and J usage is TRBJ2-7; 9 nucleotides align to TRBD1. CDR1 and CDR2 (germline): LGHNA, YSLEER. The V gene end was trimmed by 1 base and the J gene end by 6 bases; junction bases not matched to a gene: 7. The CDR3 has 15 residues. The CDR3, as DNA: TGCGCCAGCAGCCAAGTTCCAGGACAGGGGTTCGAGCAGTACTTC. Encoded protein: CASSQVPGQGFEQYF.

This clone occurred a few times. The rearrangement links TRBV5-4 to TRBJ2-7; 7 positions match TRBD2. The CDR3 contains 15 residues. With V trimmed by 0 bases and J by 4 bases, 7 bases remained unmatched. Germline loops: CDR1 SGHNT, CDR2 YYREEE (reference sequence). This CDR3 reads CASSLGGGGIYEQYF. The CDR3 DNA is TGTGCCAGCAGCTTGGGAGGCGGGGGTATTTACGAGCAGTACTTC.

This clone was detected only a few times. The chain carries TRBV2 and TRBJ1-4; D gene uncertain. Germline V CDR1 and CDR2: SNHLY, FYNNEI. V lost 11 bases to trimming and J lost 11 bases, with 24 bases between them. There are 14 residues in the CDR3. CDR3 sequence: CARLMSVRGPKLFF. In nucleotides, the CDR3 is TGTGCCCGACTGATGTCGGTCCGAGGTCCCAAACTGTTTTTT.

The J gene is TRBJ2-2, the V gene TRBV7-9; no reliable D call. V dropped 1 base and J dropped 4 bases, with 4 bases sitting between them. The CDR3 has 13 residues. Germline V lookup: CDR1 SEHNR, CDR2 FQNEAQ (reference sequence). The CDR3 DNA sequence: TGTGCCAGCAGCTTAGGCGGCACCGGGGAGCTGTTTTTT. This gives the protein CASSLGGTGELFF.

J is TRBJ2-2 and V is TRBV5-1; D is unresolved. The germline gives CDR1 SGHRS, CDR2 YFSETQ. The ends were cut back, 0 bases at V and 2 bases at J, with 2 bases in the middle. The CDR3 contains 13 residues. CDR3 sequence reads: CASSLANTGELFF. The DNA of the CDR3 is TGCGCCAGCAGCTTGGCAAACACCGGGGAGCTGTTTTTT. Supplemented by reference TRBV5-1 and TRBJ2-2, the full variable domain reads KAGVTQTPRYLIKTRGQQVTLSCSPISGHRSVSWYQQTPGQGLQFLFEYFSETQRNKGNFPGRFSGRQFSNSRSEMNVSTLELGDSALYLCASSLANTGELFFGEGSRLTVL.

The gene calls are TRBV5-1 and TRBJ1-2, with D perhaps TRBD1 (6 bases). Trimming shortened V by 7 bases and J by 4 bases, and 29 bases separated the two germline ends. The CDR3 spans 18 residues. Per germline, CDR1 SGHRS and CDR2 YFSETQ. The CDR3 nucleotides read TGCGCCAGCCGACCGACCCCCGGAAGGGGGTACGGTCTCTATGGCTACACCTTC. Translated, it gives CASRPTPGRGYGLYGYTF.

V and J are TRBV6-1 and TRBJ2-1; D may be TRBD2 (6 bases). The V end was cut by 2 bases, the J end by 7 bases, with 18 bases between. CDR3 size: 16 residues. Germline CDR1 reads MNHNS; CDR2 reads SASEGT. Written as DNA, the CDR3 is TGTGCCAGCAGTGAAAATTGGAGGGATGGAGGGAATGAGCAGTTCTTC. This sequence encodes CASSENWRDGGNEQFF.

The V gene is TRBV21-1, the J gene TRBJ2-7; TRBD2, the table's D call, lacks a check against the DNA. TRBV21-1 is a listed pseudogene. This CDR3 has 15 amino acids. The DNA for the CDR3 is TGTGCCAGCAGCAAACTAGCGGGAGCGACCTACGAGCAGTACTTC. This gives the protein CASSKLAGATYEQYF.

As to this clone: Other DNA sequences in the same sample also yield this CDR3. The chain uses TRBV5-1 and TRBJ2-7, with D perhaps matching TRBD1 (6 bases). V gave up 2 bases and J gave up 2 bases, with 8 bases separating them. Germline V lookup: CDR1 SGHRS, CDR2 YFSETQ. CDR3 length equals 13 residues. Here the CDR3 reads CASSLGGTYEQYF. DNA for the CDR3: TGCGCCAGCAGCTTAGGGGGAACCTACGAGCAGTACTTC.

This clone has just a few counts. The chain recombines TRBV9 with TRBJ2-2, with a tentative D call TRBD2 (6 bases). The CDR3 spans 15 residues. Germline V gene sequence: CDR1 SGDLS, CDR2 YYNGEE. V lost 2 bases and J 4 bases, leaving 12 bases between the germline ends. The CDR3 bases are TGTGCCAGCAGCGTCCTAACTAGCAGCACCGGGGAGCTGTTTTTT. Translating it yields CASSVLTSSTGELFF.

The chain carries TRBV10-3 and TRBJ1-3, with D possibly TRBD1 on 5 matching bases. V dropped 8 bases and J dropped 8 bases, with 10 bases sitting between them. The CDR3 covers 11 residues. The germline gives CDR1 ENHRY, CDR2 SYGVKD. CDR3 loop: CAIGGGDTIYF. The DNA of the CDR3 is TGTGCCATCGGGGGGGGAGACACCATATATTTT.

The chain employs TRBV28 and TRBJ1-5, with a possible D match to TRBD1 (6 bases). CDR3 size: 15 residues. Trimming shortened V by 3 bases and J by 2 bases, and 11 bases separated the two germline ends. Germline V gene sequence: CDR1 MDHEN, CDR2 SYDVKM. CDR3 nucleotides: TGTGCCAGCAGTTTGGGGGGGGCGGGCAATCAGCCCCAGCATTTT. This gives the protein CASSLGGAGNQPQHF.

The genes are TRBV28 and TRBJ2-2, with 8 bases identical to TRBD2. The CDR3 totals 17 residues. The germline CDR1 and CDR2 sequences are MDHEN and SYDVKM. V dropped 7 bases and J dropped 6; count of bases not matched to a gene: 16. The CDR3, as DNA: TGTGCCAGCACCCCTATAGGGACGGGAGGGGTCGCCGGGGAGCTGTTTTTT. It yields the protein CASTPIGTGGVAGELFF.

This clone was observed a few times. This rearrangement joins TRBV28 to TRBJ1-2; 9 nucleotides agree with TRBD1. This CDR3 is 14 amino acids long. CDR1 is MDHEN, CDR2 SYDVKM, per germline. V trimming: 6 bases; J trimming: 7 bases; junction bases outside the gene matches: 9. CDR3 DNA sequence: TGTGCCAGCAGAACGACAGGGGGAAGGGGTGGCTACACCTTC. Amino acids: CASRTTGGRGGYTF.

V gene TRBV27 combines with J gene TRBJ2-3; D is undetermined. Germline CDR1 MNHEY, CDR2 SMNVEV (reference sequence). V gave up 5 bases and J gave up 9 bases, with 12 bases separating them. This CDR3 is 12 amino acids long. CDR3 nucleotides: TGTGCCAGCAGTCCCAGTGGAGTCACGCAGTATTTT. Translated: CASSPSGVTQYF.

The rearrangement links TRBV27 to TRBJ2-7; 8 bases map to TRBD1. In germline, CDR1 is MNHEY, CDR2 SMNVEV (reference sequence). V trimming: 7 bases; J trimming: 2 bases; junction bases outside the gene matches: 13. The CDR3 is made up of 16 amino acids. For the CDR3, the DNA is TGTGCCAGCATTTCCCCCCGGGACAGGAACACCTACGAGCAGTACTTC. This translates into CASISPRDRNTYEQYF.

For the CDR3, the DNA is TGTGCCAGCAGTGACCAGGGGTTCTACGAGCAGTACTTC. Translation gives CASSDQGFYEQYF. J is TRBJ2-7 and V is TRBV2, with D possibly being TRBD1 (6 bases). CDR1 SNHLY and CDR2 FYNNEI come from the germline V gene. The CDR3 consists of 13 residues. Deletions cut 3 bases from V and 3 bases from J, with 9 bases between.

This chain uses TRBV9 with TRBJ2-3; D is possibly TRBD2 (6 bases). From germline, CDR1 is SGDLS and CDR2 YYNGEE. V lost 2 bases and J 3 bases, leaving 10 bases between the germline ends. The CDR3 is made up of 14 amino acids. In DNA form, the CDR3 reads TGTGCCAGCAGCGTCGCTGGGACTACAGATACGCAGTATTTT. Its protein product is CASSVAGTTDTQYF.

The V call is TRBV6-5, the J call TRBJ2-1; maybe TRBD2 (5 bases). CDR3 length: 13 residues. Germline V gives CDR1 MNHEY, CDR2 SVGAGI. The V gene lost 0 bases and the J gene lost 6 bases, with 6 bases spanning the gap. The CDR3 here is CASSYSSGNEQFF. Here the CDR3 DNA reads TGTGCCAGCAGTTACTCAAGCGGCAATGAGCAGTTCTTC.

The chain recombines TRBV11-1 with TRBJ2-7, with 9 nucleotides matching TRBD1. The germline V gene encodes CDR1 SGHAT and CDR2 FQDESV (reference sequence). CDR3 length: 15 residues. The V and J ends lost 4 bases and 4 bases, in that order; junction bases with no gene match: 8. This chain's CDR3 is CASSSAGQGPYEQYF. DNA of the CDR3: TGTGCCAGCAGCTCGGCGGGACAGGGTCCATACGAGCAGTACTTC.